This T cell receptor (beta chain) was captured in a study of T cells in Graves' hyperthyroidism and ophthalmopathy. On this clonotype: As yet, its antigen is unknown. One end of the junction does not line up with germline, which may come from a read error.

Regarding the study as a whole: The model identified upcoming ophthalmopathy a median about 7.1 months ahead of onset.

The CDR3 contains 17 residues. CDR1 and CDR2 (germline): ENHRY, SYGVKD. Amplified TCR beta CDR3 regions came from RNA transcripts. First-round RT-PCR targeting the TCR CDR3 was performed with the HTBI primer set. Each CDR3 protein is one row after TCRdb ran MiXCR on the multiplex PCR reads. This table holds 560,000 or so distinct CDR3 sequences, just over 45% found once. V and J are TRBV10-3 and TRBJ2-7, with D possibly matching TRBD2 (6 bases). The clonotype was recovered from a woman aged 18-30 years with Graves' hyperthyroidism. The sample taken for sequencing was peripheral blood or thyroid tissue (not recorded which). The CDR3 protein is CASSYSMERVASYEQYF. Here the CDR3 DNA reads TGTGCCAGCAGTTACTCAATGGAGCGGGTCGCATCCTACGAGCAGTACTTC.